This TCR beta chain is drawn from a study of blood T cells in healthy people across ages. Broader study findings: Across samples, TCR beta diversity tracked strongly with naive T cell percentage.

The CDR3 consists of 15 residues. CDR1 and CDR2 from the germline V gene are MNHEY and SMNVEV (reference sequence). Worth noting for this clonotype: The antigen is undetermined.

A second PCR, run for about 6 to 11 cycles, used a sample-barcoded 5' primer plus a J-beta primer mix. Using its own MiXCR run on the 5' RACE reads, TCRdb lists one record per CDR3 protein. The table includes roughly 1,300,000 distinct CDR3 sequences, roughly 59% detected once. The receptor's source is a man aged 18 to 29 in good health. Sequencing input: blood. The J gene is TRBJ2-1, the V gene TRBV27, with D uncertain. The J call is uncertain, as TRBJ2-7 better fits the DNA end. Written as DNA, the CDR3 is TGTGCCAGCAGTTTCTCCCCGCTCATCTACAATGAGCAGTACTTC. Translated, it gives CASSFSPLIYNEQYF.